The 20 T cell receptor beta chains presented below share a single source sample, sequenced in a study of T cell repertoires in cytomegalovirus infection. TCRdb re-analysed the reads in MiXCR, keeping a single row per CDR3 protein. The data show 350,000 to 550,000 distinct CDR3 sequences, approximately 30% seen once. Sample: PBMCs. The receptors shown here come from a human donor in good health (CMV status not recorded). Some clones in this sample may be carry-over from other donors' samples.

The table lists this clonotype with a few counts. The gene calls are TRBV7-2 and TRBJ2-3, with D perhaps TRBD2 (5 bases). The CDR3 runs to 14 residues. Deletions cut 8 bases from V and 2 bases from J, with 14 bases between. The germline CDR1 and CDR2 sequences are SGHTA and FQGNSA. CDR3 nucleotide sequence: TGTGCCAGCCGGAGCGGACCCTTCACAGATACGCAGTATTTT. Protein: CASRSGPFTDTQYF.

This clonotype occurred once. A much more abundant neighbour one base away suggests this may be a read error. V gene TRBV7-6 combines with J gene TRBJ2-5; D might be TRBD2 (7 bases). V was cut by 4 bases and J by 5 bases, with 23 bases left in between. The germline V gene has CDR1 SGHVS and CDR2 FNYEAQ. This CDR3 is 17 amino acids long. CDR3 coding DNA: TGTGCCAGCAGCTCAGACAAGGAACTTCCGGGGGGCGAGACCCAGTACTTC. This encodes CASSSDKELPGGETQYF. The entire variable domain, with the rest obtained from reference TRBV7-6 and TRBJ2-5, is as follows: GAGVSQSPRYKVTKRGQDVALRCDPISGHVSLYWYRQALGQGPEFLTYFNYEAQQDKSGLPNDRFSAERPEGSISTLTIQRTEQRDSAMYRCASSSDKELPGGETQYFGPGTRLLVL.

The CDR3 spells CASSPIDRLGGNTIYF. As DNA, the CDR3 is TGTGCCAGCTCACCGATCGACAGGCTGGGTGGAAACACCATATATTTT. The chain uses TRBV18 and TRBJ1-3; D may be TRBD1 (6 bases). The CDR3 loop spans 16 amino acids. Trimming left V 3 bases short and J 3 bases short, with 15 bases between. Germline assignment: CDR1 KGHSH and CDR2 LQKENI.

V usage is TRBV5-6 and J usage is TRBJ1-3; D perhaps matches TRBD1 (5 bases). Trimming removed 0 bases from V and 5 bases from J, with 12 bases in between. CDR3 size: 15 residues. CDR1 is SGHDT and CDR2 is YYEEEE in the germline V gene. CDR3 protein: CASSLVGTERNTIYF. The CDR3 DNA reads as TGTGCCAGCAGCTTGGTCGGGACGGAAAGAAACACCATATATTTT.

This clonotype was counted only a few times. This chain joins TRBV6-1 and TRBJ2-7; 7 bases align to TRBD2. The V gene end was trimmed by 7 bases and the J gene end by 6 bases; junction bases not matched to a gene: 18. The CDR3 sequence is 16 residues long. Germline values: CDR1 MNHNS, CDR2 SASEGT. The CDR3 DNA sequence: TGTGCCAGCAAATCGGCCCTAAGCGGGGTGTTTGTCGAGCAGTACTTC. Protein product: CASKSALSGVFVEQYF.

The chain recombines TRBV7-9 with TRBJ1-5; TRBD1 is a possible D gene (5 bases). Trimming removed 3 bases at V and 2 bases at J, with 14 bases between. The CDR3 is 16 amino acids. Looked up from germline, CDR1 is SEHNR and CDR2 is FQNEAQ (reference sequence). The CDR3 DNA reads as TGTGCCAGCAGCTTTTACGGGGGTCTTGGCAATCAGCCCCAGCATTTT. This encodes CASSFYGGLGNQPQHF.

V and J are TRBV20-1 and TRBJ1-2; D is unresolved. Germline V gives CDR1 DFQATT, CDR2 SNEGSKA (reference sequence). Trimming cost V 0 bases and J 4 bases, with 3 bases left between them. The CDR3 sequence is 11 residues long. CDR3 bases: TGCAGTGCTAGAGAGAGCTATGGCTACACCTTC. Protein product: CSARESYGYTF.

This clonotype was found a few times. V gene TRBV20-1 combines with J gene TRBJ1-1; D is unclear. Trimming shortened V by 1 base and J by 1 base, and 10 bases separated the two germline ends. Germline V CDR1 and CDR2: DFQATT, SNEGSKA (reference sequence). The CDR3 is 14 amino acids. The DNA of the CDR3 is TGCAGTGCTAGAGGGGCGGGGTGGAACACTGAAGCTTTCTTT. This gives the protein CSARGAGWNTEAFF.

The V and J genes are TRBV9 and TRBJ2-5; D is uncertain. Germline CDR1 reads SGDLS; CDR2 reads YYNGEE. There are 12 residues in the CDR3. The V end was cut by 2 bases, the J end by 5 bases, with 7 bases between. The CDR3 DNA sequence: TGTGCCAGCAGCGTGGGGTCGGAGACCCAGTACTTC. This codes for CASSVGSETQYF. The full variable domain, rest sourced from reference TRBV9 and TRBJ2-5, is DSGVTQTPKHLITATGQRVTLRCSPRSGDLSVYWYQQSLDQGLQFLIQYYNGEERAKGNILERFSAQQFPDLHSELNLSSLELGDSALYFCASSVGSETQYFGPGTRLLVL.

There are a few counts of this clonotype. The rearrangement joins TRBV5-1 to TRBJ2-7, with 15 positions matching TRBD2. The CDR3 has 17 residues. Germline CDR1 SGHRS, CDR2 YFSETQ. J lost 0 bases, V lost 4 bases, and 5 bases had no gene match. The CDR3 spells CASSHGLAGGHSYEQYF. DNA for the CDR3: TGCGCCAGCAGCCATGGACTAGCGGGGGGGCACTCCTACGAGCAGTACTTC.

This clonotype was found many times. This chain's CDR3 is CASIPRAGDAGELFF. CDR3 coding DNA: TGTGCCAGCATCCCACGGGCGGGGGACGCCGGGGAGCTGTTTTTT. The rearrangement links TRBV7-9 to TRBJ2-2; 7 nucleotides agree with TRBD2. Per germline, CDR1 SEHNR and CDR2 FQNEAQ (reference sequence). The CDR3 loop spans 15 amino acids. Trimming cost V 7 bases and J 6 bases; bases outside gene matches: 11.

To note about this clonotype: One base away lies a much larger clone, so this may be a sequencing read error. The rearrangement joins TRBV28 to TRBJ2-2, with 7 bases aligning to TRBD1. Per the germline V gene, CDR1 is MDHEN and CDR2 is SYDVKM. This CDR3 is 16 amino acids long. J was trimmed by 0 bases and V by 3 bases; bases with no gene match: 4. CDR3 region: CASSFRGPSNTGELFF. The DNA of the CDR3 is TGTGCCAGCAGTTTTAGGGGGCCCTCGAACACCGGGGAGCTGTTTTTT. Full variable domain (remainder filled in from reference TRBV28 and TRBJ2-2): DVKVTQSSRYLVKRTGEKVFLECVQDMDHENMFWYRQDPGLGLRLIYFSYDVKMKEKGDIPEGYSVSREKKERFSLILESASTNQTSMYLCASSFRGPSNTGELFFGEGSRLTVL.

Details on this clonotype: A read error may explain this, as a much larger clone is one base away. The J gene is TRBJ2-2, the V gene TRBV11-2; TRBD1 might be the D (5 bases). This CDR3 has 15 amino acids. Germline CDR1 reads SGHAT; CDR2 reads FQNNGV. The CDR3 loop is CDSSLGVLGTGELFF. CDR3 sequence (DNA): TGTGACAGCAGCTTAGGGGTTCTCGGAACCGGGGAGCTGTTTTTT.

In the case of this clonotype: This may be a read error, as it is one base from a much larger clone. The V call is TRBV7-2, the J call TRBJ1-1; D ambiguous. CDR1 is SGHTA and CDR2 is FQGNSA in the germline V gene. This CDR3 has 15 residues. The CDR3 is CASSLYPGLNTEASF. The CDR3 DNA sequence: TGTGCCAGCAGCTTATACCCAGGTCTGAACACTGAAGCTTCCTTT.

The chain employs TRBV5-4 and TRBJ2-7; the D is unclear. The CDR3 is 12 amino acids. Trimming shortened V by 1 base and J by 7 bases, and 9 bases separated the two germline ends. Germline V gene lookup returns CDR1 SGHNT and CDR2 YYREEE (reference sequence). CDR3 amino acids: CASSLRSTEQYF. The CDR3 DNA follows: TGTGCCAGCAGCTTGCGCTCGACTGAGCAGTACTTC.

In its sample, this clonotype was seen a few times. The V and J genes are TRBV5-1 and TRBJ1-2; 8 bases fit TRBD1. V dropped 4 bases and J dropped 4; count of bases not matched to a gene: 6. From germline, CDR1 is SGHRS and CDR2 YFSETQ. This CDR3 is 14 amino acids long. CDR3: CASSAADRVYGYTF. The CDR3 DNA follows: TGCGCCAGCAGCGCCGCGGACAGGGTCTATGGCTACACCTTC.

V gene TRBV27 combines with J gene TRBJ1-6; 8 positions agree with TRBD1. V dropped 3 bases and J dropped 9; count of bases not matched to a gene: 7. Germline V lookup: CDR1 MNHEY, CDR2 SMNVEV (reference sequence). The CDR3 contains 15 residues. The CDR3 sequence is CASSFQRDRISPLHF. In DNA, the CDR3 is TGTGCCAGCAGTTTCCAACGGGACAGGATTTCACCCCTCCACTTT.

The table lists this clonotype with many counts. The chain uses TRBV7-9 and TRBJ2-3; D possibly matches TRBD1 or TRBD2 (5 bases each). Germline V CDR1 and CDR2: SEHNR, FQNEAQ (reference sequence). With 5 bases removed from V and 8 bases from J, the gap between germline ends came to 14 bases. This CDR3 comprises 13 residues. The CDR3 loop is CASSPGTDGTQYF. The CDR3 DNA is TGTGCCAGCAGCCCAGGGACCGATGGTACGCAGTATTTT. Combining the CDR3 with reference TRBV7-9 and TRBJ2-3 gives the whole variable domain DTGVSQNPRHKITKRGQNVTFRCDPISEHNRLYWYRQTLGQGPEFLTYFQNEAQLEKSRLLSDRFSAERPKGSFSTLEIQRTEQGDSAMYLCASSPGTDGTQYFGPGTRLTVL.

The chain recombines TRBV28 with TRBJ2-7, with D tentatively TRBD1 (6 bases). The CDR3 has 16 residues. The V end was cut by 0 bases, the J end by 2 bases, with 14 bases between. Looked up from germline, CDR1 is MDHEN and CDR2 is SYDVKM. DNA of the CDR3: TGTGCCAGCAGTTTATGGGGGGCGACGTCCCCCTACGAGCAGTACTTC. Translated: CASSLWGATSPYEQYF. Full variable domain (outside the CDR3, taken from reference TRBV28 and TRBJ2-7): DVKVTQSSRYLVKRTGEKVFLECVQDMDHENMFWYRQDPGLGLRLIYFSYDVKMKEKGDIPEGYSVSREKKERFSLILESASTNQTSMYLCASSLWGATSPYEQYFGPGTRLTVT.

CDR3 in amino acids: CASSYTWTLEIGELFF. The CDR3 bases are TGTGCCAGCAGTTACACTTGGACCCTTGAGATCGGGGAGCTGTTTTTT. This chain connects TRBV6-6 to TRBJ2-2, with D unresolved. Trimming took 2 bases from V and 7 from J, leaving 17 bases between them. The CDR3 consists of 16 residues. The V gene's germline CDR1 is MNHNY and CDR2 SVGAGI (reference sequence).